The 17 T cell receptor beta chains listed next were all sequenced from one sample in a study of siplizumab effects on memory and regulatory T cells. Clones were read by immunoSEQ multiplex PCR, and TCRdb kept only the in-frame ones, dropping some. The repertoire holds approximately 110,000 clones, with around 92% as singletons. The sequencing sample was made of Tregs sorted from blood. These receptors all come from a human donor in good health.

This rearrangement joins TRBV4-2 to TRBJ2-5; 8 bases align to TRBD2. The V segment lost 5 bases and the J segment 7 bases; nucleotides outside the gene matches: 3. Germline assignment: CDR1 LGHNA and CDR2 YNFKEQ. The CDR3 contains 12 residues. Here the CDR3 DNA reads TGTGCCAGCAGCGATAGCGGGGCGACCCAGTACTTC. Protein sequence: CASSDSGATQYF.

The rearrangement uses TRBV9 and TRBJ2-2; unclear D gene. Germline V lookup: CDR1 SGDLS, CDR2 YYNGEE. The CDR3 runs 14 residues. Trimming took off 0 bases at V and 5 bases at J, with 8 bases between the two ends. The CDR3 DNA reads TGTGCCAGCAGCGTAGAACAACGGACCGGGGAGCTGTTTTTT. It codes for CASSVEQRTGELFF.

V gene TRBV18 combines with J gene TRBJ2-2; D perhaps matches TRBD1 (6 bases). Germline values: CDR1 KGHSH, CDR2 LQKENI. With 1 base removed from V and 0 bases from J, the gap between germline ends came to 9 bases. This CDR3 spans 16 amino acids. This CDR3 reads CASSPRGGSNTGELFF. Written as DNA, the CDR3 is TGTGCCAGCTCACCACGTGGGGGCTCGAACACCGGGGAGCTGTTTTTT.

This clone was found once. The chain joins TRBV5-4 to TRBJ2-5; possible D gene TRBD2, 6 bases. V was shortened by 2 bases and J by 2 bases, with 13 bases between the two germline ends. Germline values: CDR1 SGHNT, CDR2 YYREEE (reference sequence). The CDR3 length is 15 residues. CDR3 protein: CASSFWRGHQETQYF. CDR3 bases: TGTGCCAGCAGCTTCTGGCGGGGCCATCAAGAGACCCAGTACTTC.

This chain connects TRBV2 to TRBJ2-1, with unresolved D. Looked up from germline, CDR1 is SNHLY and CDR2 is FYNNEI. CDR3 length: 14 amino acids. The V end lost 8 bases, the J end lost 10 bases, and 21 bases lay between the germline ends. The DNA of the CDR3 is TGTGCCAGCCCGGGCCTCAGTATCGGCAGGGAGCAGTTCTTC. It is translated as CASPGLSIGREQFF.

The V call is TRBV29-1, the J call TRBJ1-1; no firm D call. Germline values: CDR1 SQVTM, CDR2 ANQGSEA. CDR3 length equals 12 residues. V shed 4 bases and J shed 1 base, with 7 bases lying between them. The CDR3 DNA follows: TGCAGCGTTGCCCGATCGAACACTGAAGCTTTCTTT. Translation gives CSVARSNTEAFF.

The gene calls are TRBV5-1 and TRBJ1-1; D uncertain. The germline gives CDR1 SGHRS, CDR2 YFSETQ. CDR3 length equals 14 residues. Trimming cost V 4 bases and J 0 bases, with 10 bases left between them. The CDR3 reads CASSTLGLNTEAFF. The CDR3 coding sequence is TGCGCCAGCAGCACATTAGGACTGAACACTGAAGCTTTCTTT.

This chain connects TRBV2 to TRBJ2-3; D possibly corresponds to TRBD1 (5 bases). CDR3 length equals 15 residues. Germline assignment: CDR1 SNHLY and CDR2 FYNNEI. The V gene lost 3 bases and the J gene lost 4 bases, with 14 bases spanning the gap. The CDR3 nucleotides are TGTGCCAGCAGTGATCAGGGAATGCGTTCAGATACGCAGTATTTT. Translating gives CASSDQGMRSDTQYF.

The chain uses TRBV5-1 and TRBJ1-2; 11 nucleotides line up with TRBD1. The CDR3 spans 15 residues. The junction had 8 bases not matched to a gene; V was cut back by 2 bases and J by 8 bases. CDR1 SGHRS and CDR2 YFSETQ come from the germline V gene. CDR3 sequence reads: CASSLDGQGASGYTF. DNA of the CDR3: TGCGCCAGCAGCTTAGATGGACAGGGGGCTTCGGGCTACACCTTC. The full variable domain, in which reference TRBV5-1 and TRBJ1-2 provide the parts outside the CDR3, is KAGVTQTPRYLIKTRGQQVTLSCSPISGHRSVSWYQQTPGQGLQFLFEYFSETQRNKGNFPGRFSGRQFSNSRSEMNVSTLELGDSALYLCASSLDGQGASGYTFGSGTRLTVV.

This chain links TRBV29-1 with TRBJ2-3, with D uncertain. The length of the CDR3 is 12 residues. The germline V gene encodes CDR1 SQVTM and CDR2 ANQGSEA. Trimming pared 4 bases from V and 4 bases from J, leaving 9 bases between. The CDR3 nucleotides read TGCAGCGTTGCGTACCCCCCAGATACGCAGTATTTT. This gives the protein CSVAYPPDTQYF.

The rearrangement uses TRBV6-1 and TRBJ1-5, with 9 bases matching TRBD1. With 6 bases clipped from V and 4 bases from J, the junction kept 7 bases outside the gene matches. This CDR3 is 15 amino acids long. Germline V CDR1 and CDR2: MNHNS, SASEGT. CDR3 protein: CASRADRGLNQPQHF. CDR3 DNA: TGTGCCAGCAGGGCTGACAGGGGGTTAAATCAGCCCCAGCATTTT.

The chain joins TRBV5-1 to TRBJ2-5; either TRBD1 or TRBD2 may fit D (5 bases each). This CDR3 has 13 residues. Germline assignment: CDR1 SGHRS and CDR2 YFSETQ. Trimming removed 4 bases from V and 9 bases from J, with 16 bases in between. The CDR3 loop is CASSVGDAVSQYF. In DNA form, the CDR3 reads TGCGCCAGCAGCGTCGGGGACGCAGTTTCCCAGTACTTC. The complete variable domain, with remaining parts taken from reference TRBV5-1 and TRBJ2-5, reads KAGVTQTPRYLIKTRGQQVTLSCSPISGHRSVSWYQQTPGQGLQFLFEYFSETQRNKGNFPGRFSGRQFSNSRSEMNVSTLELGDSALYLCASSVGDAVSQYFGPGTRLLVL.

The chain links TRBV2 to TRBJ2-1; TRBD1 matches 7 bases. In germline, CDR1 is SNHLY, CDR2 FYNNEI. This CDR3 contains 19 residues. V was pared by 0 bases and J by 0 bases, with 11 bases of the junction left unmatched. In DNA form, the CDR3 reads TGTGCCAGCAGTGAAGCGAGGGGACAGACGATTAGCTCCTACAATGAGCAGTTCTTC. Protein product: CASSEARGQTISSYNEQFF.

Comment on this clone: The junction and the germline gene differ at one end; a read error may be behind it. The chain joins TRBV2 to TRBJ1-2, with 8 bases aligning to TRBD1. The CDR3 is made up of 11 amino acids. Germline V CDR1 and CDR2: SNHLY, FYNNEI. CDR3 residues: CASSEYGDRSF. DNA of the CDR3: TGTGCCAGCAGTGAATACGGGGACAGGTCGTTC.

The chain is built from TRBV5-1 and TRBJ2-5; D not certain. This CDR3 comprises 14 residues. V shed 0 bases and J shed 6 bases, with 12 bases lying between them. CDR1 is SGHRS, CDR2 YFSETQ, per germline. CDR3 in amino acids: CASSLEGIGQTQYF. The CDR3 bases are TGCGCCAGCAGCTTGGAAGGGATCGGACAGACCCAGTACTTC.

This chain connects TRBV7-3 to TRBJ2-3, with D unresolved. Trimming took 4 bases from V and 3 from J, leaving 11 bases between them. The CDR3 covers 14 residues. The germline gives CDR1 SGHTA, CDR2 FQGTGA. The CDR3: CASSSPFRTDTQYF. CDR3 bases: TGTGCCAGCAGCTCTCCCTTTAGGACAGATACGCAGTATTTT.

V and J are TRBV19 and TRBJ2-6; 9 bases map to TRBD1. There are 16 residues in the CDR3. Germline V gives CDR1 LNHDA, CDR2 SQIVND (reference sequence). The V gene end was trimmed by 7 bases and the J gene end by 0 bases; junction bases not matched to a gene: 4. DNA of the CDR3: TGTGCCAGTACCGGGGACAGGGTCTCTGGGGCCAACGTCCTGACTTTC. Translated, it gives CASTGDRVSGANVLTF.